What follows are 18 T cell receptor beta chains derived from one specimen sequenced in a study of CD8 T cells in Susac syndrome. When the RNA was reverse transcribed, random hexamers were used with an input of roughly 0.5 to 1 ug. MiXCR was run by TCRdb on the immunoSEQ multiplex PCR reads, yielding one entry per CDR3 protein. The sample lists under 95,000 distinct CDR3 sequences; 95% were seen once. What was sequenced was CD8+ T cells from PBMCs. The source of these receptors is a human donor with Susac syndrome.

The V gene is TRBV5-8, the J gene TRBJ2-1; 10 positions match TRBD1. CDR1 SGHTS and CDR2 YDEGEE come from the germline V gene. This CDR3 is 15 amino acids long. With V trimmed by 4 bases and J by 8 bases, 9 bases remained unmatched. The CDR3, as DNA: TGTGCCAGCAGCGGGGGACAGGGGACCGGGGATGAGCAGTTCTTC. Translated, it gives CASSGGQGTGDEQFF.

The chain is built from TRBV28 and TRBJ2-1; 14 bases match TRBD2. The CDR3 sequence is 13 residues long. Trimming removed 8 bases from V and 8 bases from J; junction bases left unmatched: 2. Germline loops: CDR1 MDHEN, CDR2 SYDVKM. CDR3 sequence: CASGTSGSYEQFF. In DNA, the CDR3 is TGTGCCAGCGGGACTAGCGGGAGCTATGAGCAGTTCTTC.

The chain links TRBV9 to TRBJ2-3, with unresolved D. Germline V lookup: CDR1 SGDLS, CDR2 YYNGEE. This CDR3 region has 12 residues. With 3 bases removed from V and 6 bases from J, the gap between germline ends came to 8 bases. DNA for the CDR3: TGTGCCAGCAGCGGTTCCTCGGATACGCAGTATTTT. This encodes CASSGSSDTQYF.

The V gene is TRBV2, the J gene TRBJ2-3; 10 nucleotides align to TRBD1. Germline loops: CDR1 SNHLY, CDR2 FYNNEI. Trimming removed 6 bases from V and 5 bases from J; junction bases left unmatched: 8. The CDR3 is 15 amino acids. In DNA, the CDR3 is TGTGCCAGCAGGGCGGGACAGGGGATAGTAGATACGCAGTATTTT. Its protein product is CASRAGQGIVDTQYF.

The rearrangement links TRBV7-9 to TRBJ2-1, with 9 bases matching TRBD2. The CDR3 is 17 residues long. Trimming took 4 bases from V and 6 from J; bases not matched to a gene: 13. Germline loops: CDR1 SEHNR, CDR2 FQNEAQ (reference sequence). CDR3 sequence (DNA): TGTGCCAGCAGCTCGTCGGTTGCGGGAGGGCCTGGCAATGAGCAGTTCTTC. The encoded protein is CASSSSVAGGPGNEQFF.

The chain has TRBV14 and TRBJ2-1; 7 bases line up with TRBD2. In germline, CDR1 is SGHDN, CDR2 FVKESK. The V and J ends lost 4 bases and 1 base, in that order; junction bases with no gene match: 13. The CDR3 is 18 residues long. CDR3 protein: CASSLNSGPRSSYNEQFF. The CDR3 DNA sequence: TGTGCCAGCAGCCTAAATAGCGGGCCCCGTTCTTCCTACAATGAGCAGTTCTTC. The variable domain in full, with the rest retrieved from reference TRBV14 and TRBJ2-1, is EAGVTQFPSHSVIEKGQTVTLRCDPISGHDNLYWYRRVMGKEIKFLLHFVKESKQDESGMPNNRFLAERTGGTYSTLKVQPAELEDSGVYFCASSLNSGPRSSYNEQFFGPGTRLTVL.

This clonotype was counted only a few times. The chain employs TRBV11-2 and TRBJ2-7; D is unclear. The CDR3 contains 12 residues. V lost 1 base and J lost 2, with 3 bases in between. The germline V gene encodes CDR1 SGHAT and CDR2 FQNNGV. The CDR3 loop reads CASSLVPYEQYF. The CDR3 coding sequence is TGTGCCAGCAGCTTAGTCCCCTACGAGCAGTACTTC.

This chain connects TRBV27 to TRBJ2-5; 13 bases line up with TRBD2. The CDR3 consists of 15 residues. Germline CDR1 reads MNHEY; CDR2 reads SMNVEV (reference sequence). V lost 5 bases to trimming and J lost 5 bases; unmatched junction nucleotides: 5. The CDR3 nucleotides are TGTGCCAGCAGTCTCGGGACTAGCGGGGCGGAGACCCAGTACTTC. It yields the protein CASSLGTSGAETQYF.

The V call is TRBV27, the J call TRBJ2-2; 8 bases line up with TRBD1. The J segment lost 2 bases and the V segment lost 7 bases, leaving 6 bases of the junction unmatched. CDR1 and CDR2 from the germline V gene are MNHEY and SMNVEV (reference sequence). The CDR3 totals 15 residues. The DNA of the CDR3 is TGTGCCAGCACCGCAGGGGGCCCCAACACCGGGGAGCTGTTTTTT. This encodes CASTAGGPNTGELFF.

The V gene is TRBV7-6, the J gene TRBJ2-1; 10 bases align to TRBD2. The CDR3 loop spans 16 amino acids. Germline lookup yields CDR1 SGHVS and CDR2 FNYEAQ. With 5 bases clipped from V and 4 bases from J, the junction kept 8 bases outside the gene matches. Here the CDR3 reads CASSPGAGGPYNEQFF. CDR3 sequence (DNA): TGTGCCAGCAGCCCCGGAGCGGGAGGGCCTTACAATGAGCAGTTCTTC.

The J gene is TRBJ2-1, the V gene TRBV6-2 or TRBV6-3; D unclear. V lost 2 bases and J 6 bases, leaving 5 bases between the germline ends. The CDR3 loop spans 12 amino acids. Germline assignment: CDR1 MNHEY and CDR2 SVGEGT. CDR3 loop: CASSYPSNEQFF. DNA of the CDR3: TGTGCCAGCAGTTACCCTAGCAATGAGCAGTTCTTC.

The chain has TRBV27 and TRBJ1-1; 9 bases map to TRBD1. The CDR3 runs to 13 residues. CDR1 MNHEY and CDR2 SMNVEV come from the germline V gene (reference sequence). V was clipped by 4 bases and J by 7 bases; unmatched bases: 4. The chain's CDR3 is CASSWDRANEAFF. The CDR3 region has the DNA TGTGCCAGCAGTTGGGACAGGGCGAATGAAGCTTTCTTT.

This chain links TRBV5-4 with TRBJ2-5; D gene uncertain. CDR3 size: 15 residues. V lost 1 base and J 4 bases, leaving 14 bases between the germline ends. Germline V gene data show CDR1 as SGHNT and CDR2 as YYREEE (reference sequence). The CDR3 region is CASSLQDGNGETQYF. CDR3 sequence (DNA): TGTGCCAGCAGCTTGCAGGATGGCAATGGAGAGACCCAGTACTTC.

The CDR3 region has the DNA TGTGCCAGCAGCTTCGGGACCAACTATGGCTACACCTTC. Translating it yields CASSFGTNYGYTF. J is TRBJ1-2 and V is TRBV7-8; weak D call: TRBD1 (5 bases). The germline V gene encodes CDR1 SGHVS and CDR2 FQNEAQ. V was cut by 3 bases and J by 2 bases, with 7 bases left in between. CDR3 length: 13 amino acids.

This chain uses TRBV19 with TRBJ1-1; D remains unclear. This CDR3 contains 15 residues. V lost 5 bases to trimming and J lost 6 bases, with 19 bases between them. Germline assignment: CDR1 LNHDA and CDR2 SQIVND (reference sequence). The CDR3 loop is CASSPTRGLNAEAFF. The CDR3, as DNA: TGTGCCAGTAGTCCAACGAGAGGGCTTAACGCTGAAGCTTTCTTT.

In its sample, this clonotype was seen once. CDR3 residues: CSASSGSSYEQYF. DNA of the CDR3: TGCAGTGCCTCTAGCGGGAGCTCCTACGAGCAGTACTTC. This chain joins TRBV20-1 and TRBJ2-7; 10 positions agree with TRBD2. The CDR3 contains 13 residues. Trimming at V came to 6 bases and at J to 0 bases, leaving 2 bases not matched to a gene. Germline lookup yields CDR1 DFQATT and CDR2 SNEGSKA (reference sequence).

V usage is TRBV25-1 and J usage is TRBJ2-1; maybe TRBD2 (5 bases). V was pared by 4 bases and J by 4 bases, with 11 bases between. This CDR3 is built from 14 residues. The germline V gene has CDR1 MGHDK and CDR2 SYGVNS. This CDR3 reads CASSVGTGYNEQFF. The DNA of the CDR3 is TGTGCCAGCAGTGTAGGTACGGGATACAATGAGCAGTTCTTC.

The gene calls are TRBV5-6 and TRBJ2-1; D tentatively reads TRBD1 or TRBD2 (5 bases each). Trimming removed 2 bases from V and 10 bases from J, with 10 bases in between. The germline gives CDR1 SGHDT, CDR2 YYEEEE. The length of the CDR3 is 12 residues. CDR3 residues: CASSFSGTEQFF. DNA of the CDR3: TGTGCCAGCAGCTTTTCAGGGACGGAGCAGTTCTTC.